Each of the 5 T cell receptor beta chains below was sequenced from the same sample in a study of blood T cell repertoires in COVID-19. Sequencing was performed with immunoSEQ multiplex PCR; in TCRdb, only in-frame clones are kept and a portion is missing. This sample has about 520,000 clones, with 75% to 90% found just once. The sample taken for sequencing was peripheral blood. These receptors originate from a human donor in a cohort sampled during active COVID-19.

The rearrangement links TRBV6-5 to TRBJ2-5; D might be TRBD2 (6 bases). Germline CDR1 reads MNHEY; CDR2 reads SVGAGI. V was clipped by 2 bases and J by 0 bases, with 10 bases between them. CDR3 length: 15 amino acids. For the CDR3, the DNA is TGTGCCAGCAGTTACGGAGGGAGGTACCAAGAGACCCAGTACTTC. Protein sequence: CASSYGGRYQETQYF.

This sequence joins TRBV28 and TRBJ1-5; the match to TRBD1 covers 12 bases. The CDR3 has 16 residues. V was pared by 6 bases and J by 5 bases, with 8 bases of the junction left unmatched. Germline V lookup: CDR1 MDHEN, CDR2 SYDVKM. CDR3 loop: CASSWWGQGADQPQHF. The CDR3 DNA reads as TGTGCCAGCAGCTGGTGGGGACAGGGGGCTGATCAGCCCCAGCATTTT.

The rearrangement links TRBV4-2 to TRBJ2-7, with TRBD2 identical over 7 bases. J lost 0 bases, V lost 5 bases, and 10 bases had no gene match. Germline CDR1 is LGHNA and CDR2 is YNFKEQ. There are 16 residues in the CDR3. CDR3 in amino acids: CASSLKLREGSYEQYF. The CDR3 DNA reads TGTGCCAGCAGCTTAAAACTGAGGGAGGGCTCCTACGAGCAGTACTTC.

This chain joins TRBV19 and TRBJ1-2; 7 nucleotides align to TRBD1. This CDR3 has 13 amino acids. J was trimmed by 4 bases and V by 9 bases; bases with no gene match: 8. Per the germline V gene, CDR1 is LNHDA and CDR2 is SQIVND (reference sequence). CDR3 in amino acids: CASTPGQFYGYTF. The CDR3 DNA sequence: TGTGCCAGCACTCCGGGACAGTTCTATGGCTACACCTTC.

The chain uses TRBV19 and TRBJ1-2; possibly TRBD1 for D (5 bases). Per the germline V gene, CDR1 is LNHDA and CDR2 is SQIVND (reference sequence). With 6 bases removed from V and 2 bases from J, the gap between germline ends came to 13 bases. The CDR3 totals 14 residues. The CDR3: CASSPLGANYGYTF. Written as DNA, the CDR3 is TGTGCCAGTAGCCCCCTAGGGGCGAACTATGGCTACACCTTC.